This T cell receptor beta chain was sequenced for a study of shared clonotypes between healthy human individuals (TCRdb year 2020). For the study in its entirety: The cohort comprised two women and a few men aged 18 to 49 years. For each donor, CD4 naive and CD4 memory were each given three plates, CD8 naive was given two plates, and CD8 memory was given one plate. To estimate repertoire size and how much clonotype sharing occurs between individuals, the study deeply sequenced the blood TCR repertoires of five healthy adults. To increase sequencing depth and limit assay-specific biases, TCR repertoire library preparation and sequencing were carried out by different laboratories using diverse techniques. Per donor, leukapheresis produced somewhere between about 0.8 and 9.5 billion PBMCs.

CD8 naive samples consisted of CD45RO-negative cells that were positively selected for CCR7, yielding a CD45RA+CCR7+ population without TemRA cells. Donors were healthy HIV-negative adults with no recently reported acute infections or vaccinations. All donors were Caucasian adults living in Nashville, Tennessee, USA. Blood was collected by leukapheresis, and PBMCs were isolated by Ficoll-Histopaque density gradient centrifugation and then cryopreserved in liquid nitrogen vapor phase. Analytical flow cytometry was used to check the purity and quantity of every magnetically sorted T cell population. From each sorted fraction, genomic DNA was isolated and quantified by UV absorbance on a Nanodrop 2000c. From a lookup of the germline V gene, CDR1 and CDR2 are KGHSH and LQKENI. The CDR3 holds 15 amino acids from the cysteine to the phenylalanine. Only the CDR3 DNA is retained, 45 bases long and in frame from the first base. At the junction V is shortened by 3 bases and J by 5 bases, with 15 bases in between.

Using the deep immunoSEQ assay, multiplex PCR amplified TCR CDR3 regions from genomic DNA. Extracted genomic DNA from each cell subset was spread evenly across all wells of several immunoSEQ 96-well plates, with each plate serving as a replicate. For sorted subsets, 200 to 250 ng genomic DNA, equal to 30,000 to 35,000 T cell genomes, was loaded into each replicate PCR. Purified libraries were quantified with a Qubit 3.0 fluorometer, sized on a Bioanalyzer 2100, and re-quantified with the KAPA Library Quantification kit. A separate single-read 150-cycle Illumina NextSeq 550 flow cell was used to sequence each immunoSEQ 96-well plate. As for how the authors treated the data: Because the immunoSEQ output included only junctional sequences and no quality scores, the filtering could not be the same as the filtering used for full-length reads. To assign V/J genes and CDR3, sequences were annotated against IMGT germline references using PyIR, a Python wrapper for IgBLAST v1.9. Reads with weak V/J assignments (E-value above 1e-6), missing CDR3, stop codons, out-of-frame junctions, or ambiguous translated residues were removed. V3J clonotypes were defined as sequences sharing an identical inferred V gene, J gene, and CDR3 amino acid sequence. To compute the percentage overlap between repertoires, the number of shared unique clonotypes was divided by the size of the smaller repertoire. Repertoire richness was assessed with RTK rarefaction, the Chao1 estimator, and Recon v2.1 estimates of unobserved clonotypes. Generation probabilities for all TCRbeta clonotypes obtained by the gDNA method from a handful of donors were computed using OLGA. What TCRdb holds here is the immuneACCESS table cut down to in-frame rearrangements. Part of the clones is not present; checked against another copy, under half of the missing clones reflect an unresolved V gene, and the others are unexplained. The V and J calls and clone size come from that table; D and trimming were worked out from the DNA. The sample table records roughly 890,000 clones; approximately 92% of these occur just once. Clones ranked in the top ten supply approximately 25% of the sample.

The paper's findings and limits, for the study overall: Pairwise subsampling indicated that sequencing depth was expected to affect the degree of clonotype sharing among donors. Incomplete sequencing was indicated by rarefaction of sorted-subset datasets, despite the large sequencing depth. Across a few donors, 5% to 6% of naive CD4, around 3.5% of naive CD8, 2.3% of memory CD4, and 0.4% of memory CD8 clonotypes were shared. Estimated clonotype richness was generally larger for naive than for memory subsets. Only blood was sampled, and tissue TCR repertoires likely differ from those in blood. The small number of donors limited the genetic and exposure-history diversity represented. Clonotypes shared by all four sorted-subset donors showed higher generation probabilities than non-shared clonotypes.

Comment on this clone: Its antigen is not yet known. The input lacks base qualities; no much larger clone sits a single base away.

Material: naive CD8+ T cells sorted from blood. Interpreted using the paper, the cell subset or site label stands for: CD45RA+CCR7+. The receptor was derived from a man aged 25-45 years in good health. The chain was built from TRBV18 and TRBJ2-3; too little of a D gene remains to name it. The DNA is as follows: TGTGCCAGCTCACCGGGCCGCGGCGGCGGAGATACGCAGTATTTT. Its protein reads: CASSPGRGGGDTQYF.